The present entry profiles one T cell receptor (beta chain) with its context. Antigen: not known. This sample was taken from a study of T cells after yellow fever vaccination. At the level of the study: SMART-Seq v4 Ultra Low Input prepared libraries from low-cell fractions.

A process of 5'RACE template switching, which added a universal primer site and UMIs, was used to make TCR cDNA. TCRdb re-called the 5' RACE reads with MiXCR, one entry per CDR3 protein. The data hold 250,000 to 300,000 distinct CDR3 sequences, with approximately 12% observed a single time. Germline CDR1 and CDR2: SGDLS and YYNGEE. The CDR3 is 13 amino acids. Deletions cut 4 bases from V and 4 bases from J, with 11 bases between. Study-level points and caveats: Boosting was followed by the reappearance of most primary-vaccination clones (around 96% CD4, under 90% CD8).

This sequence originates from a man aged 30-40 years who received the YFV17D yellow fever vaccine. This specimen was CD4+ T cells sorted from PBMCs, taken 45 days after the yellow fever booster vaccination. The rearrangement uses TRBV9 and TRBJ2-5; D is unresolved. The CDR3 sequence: CASSSISGETQYF. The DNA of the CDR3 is TGTGCCAGCAGCTCCATCTCGGGAGAGACCCAGTACTTC.